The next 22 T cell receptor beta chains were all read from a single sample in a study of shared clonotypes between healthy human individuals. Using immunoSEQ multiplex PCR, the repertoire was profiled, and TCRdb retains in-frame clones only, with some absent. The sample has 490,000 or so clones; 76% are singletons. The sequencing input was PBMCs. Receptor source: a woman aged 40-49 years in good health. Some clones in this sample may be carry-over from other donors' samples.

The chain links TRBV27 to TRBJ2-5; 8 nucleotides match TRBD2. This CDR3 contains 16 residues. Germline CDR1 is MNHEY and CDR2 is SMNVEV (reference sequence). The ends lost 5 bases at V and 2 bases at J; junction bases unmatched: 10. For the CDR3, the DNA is TGTGCCAGCAGTCGATTAGCGGGATTGAAACAAGAGACCCAGTACTTC. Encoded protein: CASSRLAGLKQETQYF.

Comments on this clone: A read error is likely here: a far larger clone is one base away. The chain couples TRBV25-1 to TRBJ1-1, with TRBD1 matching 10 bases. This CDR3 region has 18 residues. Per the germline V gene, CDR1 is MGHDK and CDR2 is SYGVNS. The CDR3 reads CASSDAFPGQGSGTKAFF. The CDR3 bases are TGTGCCAGCAGTGATGCGTTTCCGGGACAGGGGTCGGGCACTAAAGCTTTCTTT.

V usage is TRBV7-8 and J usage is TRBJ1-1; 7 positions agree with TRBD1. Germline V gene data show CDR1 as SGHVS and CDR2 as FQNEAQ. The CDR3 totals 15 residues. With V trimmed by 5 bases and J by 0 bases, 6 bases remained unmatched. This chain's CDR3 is CASSLWTGLNTEAFF. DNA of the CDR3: TGTGCCAGCAGCCTCTGGACAGGTTTGAACACTGAAGCTTTCTTT.

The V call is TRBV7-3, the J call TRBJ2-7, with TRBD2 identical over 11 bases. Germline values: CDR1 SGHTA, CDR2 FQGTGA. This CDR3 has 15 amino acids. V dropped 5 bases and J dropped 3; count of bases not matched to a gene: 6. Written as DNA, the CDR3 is TGTGCCAGCAGCCTAGCGGGAGGCCGGGACTACGAGCAGTACTTC. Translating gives CASSLAGGRDYEQYF. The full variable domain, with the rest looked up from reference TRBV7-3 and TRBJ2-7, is GAGVSQTPSNKVTEKGKYVELRCDPISGHTALYWYRQSLGQGPEFLIYFQGTGAADDSGLPNDRFFAVRPEGSVSTLKIQRTERGDSAVYLCASSLAGGRDYEQYFGPGTRLTVT.

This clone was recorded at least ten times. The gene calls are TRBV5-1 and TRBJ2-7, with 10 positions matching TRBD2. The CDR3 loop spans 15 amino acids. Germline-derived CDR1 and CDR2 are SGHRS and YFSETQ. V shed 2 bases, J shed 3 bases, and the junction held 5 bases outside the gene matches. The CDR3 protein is CASSFTSGTGYEQYF. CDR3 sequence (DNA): TGCGCCAGCAGCTTCACTAGCGGGACCGGCTACGAGCAGTACTTC. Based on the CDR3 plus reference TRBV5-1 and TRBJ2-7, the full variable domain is KAGVTQTPRYLIKTRGQQVTLSCSPISGHRSVSWYQQTPGQGLQFLFEYFSETQRNKGNFPGRFSGRQFSNSRSEMNVSTLELGDSALYLCASSFTSGTGYEQYFGPGTRLTVT.

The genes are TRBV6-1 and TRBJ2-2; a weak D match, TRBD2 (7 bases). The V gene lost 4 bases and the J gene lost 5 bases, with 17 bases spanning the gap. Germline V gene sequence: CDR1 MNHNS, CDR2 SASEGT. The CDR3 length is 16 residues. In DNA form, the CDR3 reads TGTGCCAGCAGTGCTTTCCGGGGGGCGAGGACCGGGGAGCTGTTTTTT. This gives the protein CASSAFRGARTGELFF.

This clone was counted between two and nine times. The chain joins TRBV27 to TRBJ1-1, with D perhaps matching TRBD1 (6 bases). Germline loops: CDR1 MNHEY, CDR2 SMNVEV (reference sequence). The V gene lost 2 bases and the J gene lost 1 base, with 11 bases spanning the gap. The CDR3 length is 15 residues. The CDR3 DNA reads TGTGCCAGCAGTTTAGCACCACAGGGGAACACTGAAGCTTTCTTT. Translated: CASSLAPQGNTEAFF.

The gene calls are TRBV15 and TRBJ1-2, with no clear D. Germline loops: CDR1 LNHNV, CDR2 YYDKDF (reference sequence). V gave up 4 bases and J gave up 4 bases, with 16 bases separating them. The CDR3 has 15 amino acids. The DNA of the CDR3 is TGTGCCACCAGCAATAGCCAGTCCGGAGTCTATGGCTACACCTTC. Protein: CATSNSQSGVYGYTF. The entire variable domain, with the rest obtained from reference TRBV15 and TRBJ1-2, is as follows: DAMVIQNPRYQVTQFGKPVTLSCSQTLNHNVMYWYQQKSSQAPKLLFHYYDKDFNNEADTPDNFQSRRPNTSFCFLDIRSPGLGDTAMYLCATSNSQSGVYGYTFGSGTRLTVV.

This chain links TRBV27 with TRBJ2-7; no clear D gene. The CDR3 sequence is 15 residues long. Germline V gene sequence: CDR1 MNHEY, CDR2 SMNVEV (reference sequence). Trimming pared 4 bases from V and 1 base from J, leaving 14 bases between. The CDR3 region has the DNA TGTGCCAGCAGTTCTCCGGCAGCGACATCCTACGAGCAGTACTTC. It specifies CASSSPAATSYEQYF.

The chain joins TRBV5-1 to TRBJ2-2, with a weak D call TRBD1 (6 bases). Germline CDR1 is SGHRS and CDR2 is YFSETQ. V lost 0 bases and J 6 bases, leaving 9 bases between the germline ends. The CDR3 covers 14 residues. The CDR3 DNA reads TGCGCCAGCAGCTTGGATAACAGGGCCGGGGAGCTGTTTTTT. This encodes CASSLDNRAGELFF.

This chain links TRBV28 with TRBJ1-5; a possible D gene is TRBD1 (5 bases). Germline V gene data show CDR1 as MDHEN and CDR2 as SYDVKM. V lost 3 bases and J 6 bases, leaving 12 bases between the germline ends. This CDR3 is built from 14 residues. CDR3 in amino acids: CASSFGRVFQPQHF. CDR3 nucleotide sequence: TGTGCCAGCAGTTTTGGCAGGGTGTTTCAGCCCCAGCATTTT.

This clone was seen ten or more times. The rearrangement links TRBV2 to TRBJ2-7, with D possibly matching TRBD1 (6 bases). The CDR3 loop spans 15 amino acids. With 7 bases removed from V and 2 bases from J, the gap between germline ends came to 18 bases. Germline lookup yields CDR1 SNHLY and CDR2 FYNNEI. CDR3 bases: TGTGCCAGCACCGAAGGCCCAGGGGCTACCTACGAGCAGTACTTC. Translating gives CASTEGPGATYEQYF.

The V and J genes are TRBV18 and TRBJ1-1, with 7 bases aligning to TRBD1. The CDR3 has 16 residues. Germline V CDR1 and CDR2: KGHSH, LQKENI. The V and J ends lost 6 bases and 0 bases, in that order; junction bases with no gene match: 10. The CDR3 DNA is TGTGCCAGCTCTACACAGAACAGGGGCATGAACACTGAAGCTTTCTTT. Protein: CASSTQNRGMNTEAFF.

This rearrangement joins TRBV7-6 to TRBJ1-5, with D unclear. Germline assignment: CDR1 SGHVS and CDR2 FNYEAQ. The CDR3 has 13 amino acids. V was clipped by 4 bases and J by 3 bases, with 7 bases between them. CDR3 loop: CASSSTFNQPQHF. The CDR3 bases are TGTGCCAGCAGCTCAACCTTCAATCAGCCCCAGCATTTT. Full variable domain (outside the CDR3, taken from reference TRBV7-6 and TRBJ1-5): GAGVSQSPRYKVTKRGQDVALRCDPISGHVSLYWYRQALGQGPEFLTYFNYEAQQDKSGLPNDRFSAERPEGSISTLTIQRTEQRDSAMYRCASSSTFNQPQHFGDGTRLSIL.

The CDR3 region is CASSVTPQETQYF. As DNA, the CDR3 is TGCGCCAGCAGCGTGACCCCGCAAGAGACCCAGTACTTC. The chain links TRBV5-1 to TRBJ2-5; D ambiguous. V was trimmed by 4 bases and J by 2 bases, leaving 9 bases between them. The germline V gene encodes CDR1 SGHRS and CDR2 YFSETQ. CDR3 length equals 13 residues.

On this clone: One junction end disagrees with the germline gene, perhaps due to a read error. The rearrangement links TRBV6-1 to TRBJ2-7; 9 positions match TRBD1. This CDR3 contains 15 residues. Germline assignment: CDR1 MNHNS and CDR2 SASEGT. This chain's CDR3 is CANSQDRGSAYEQCF. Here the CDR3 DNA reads TGTGCCAACAGCCAGGACAGGGGTTCCGCCTACGAGCAGTGCTTC.

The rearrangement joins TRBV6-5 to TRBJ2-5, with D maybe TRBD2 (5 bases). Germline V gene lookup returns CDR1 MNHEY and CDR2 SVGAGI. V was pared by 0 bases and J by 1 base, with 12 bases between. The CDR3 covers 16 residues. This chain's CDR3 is CASSYSRVSGQETQYF. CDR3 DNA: TGTGCCAGCAGTTACTCGAGGGTTTCGGGCCAAGAGACCCAGTACTTC.

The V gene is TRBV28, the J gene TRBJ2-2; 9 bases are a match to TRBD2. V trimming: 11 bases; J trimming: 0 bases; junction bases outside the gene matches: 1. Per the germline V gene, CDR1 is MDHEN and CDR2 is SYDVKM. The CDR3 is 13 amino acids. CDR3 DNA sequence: TGTGCCTCTAGCGGGGCGAACACCGGGGAGCTGTTTTTT. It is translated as CASSGANTGELFF.

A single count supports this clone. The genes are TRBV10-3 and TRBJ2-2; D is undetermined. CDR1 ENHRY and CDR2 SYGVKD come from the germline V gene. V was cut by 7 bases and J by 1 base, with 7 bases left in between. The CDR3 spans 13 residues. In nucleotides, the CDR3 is TGTGCCATCAACGGTGGGAACACCGGGGAGCTGTTTTTT. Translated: CAINGGNTGELFF.

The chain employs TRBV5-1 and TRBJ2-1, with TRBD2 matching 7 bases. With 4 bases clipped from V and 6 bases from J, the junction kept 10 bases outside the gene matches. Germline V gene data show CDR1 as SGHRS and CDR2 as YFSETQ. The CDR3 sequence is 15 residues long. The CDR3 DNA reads TGCGCCAGCAGCGGCTATGGGGGGAGGGCCAATGAGCAGTTCTTC. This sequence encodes CASSGYGGRANEQFF.

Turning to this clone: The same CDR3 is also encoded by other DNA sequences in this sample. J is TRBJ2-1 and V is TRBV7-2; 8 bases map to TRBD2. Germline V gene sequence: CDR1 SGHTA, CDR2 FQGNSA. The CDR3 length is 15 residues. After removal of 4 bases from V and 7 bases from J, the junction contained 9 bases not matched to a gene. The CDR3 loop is CASSSLAGGRNEQFF. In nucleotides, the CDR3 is TGTGCCAGCAGCTCTCTAGCGGGTGGGCGAAATGAGCAGTTCTTC.

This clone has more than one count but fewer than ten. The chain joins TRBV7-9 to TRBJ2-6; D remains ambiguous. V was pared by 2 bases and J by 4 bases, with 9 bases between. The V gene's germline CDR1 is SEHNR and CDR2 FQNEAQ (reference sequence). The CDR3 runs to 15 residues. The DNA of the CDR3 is TGTGCCAGCAGCTTAACGGGTACAGGGGCCAACGTCCTGACTTTC. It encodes CASSLTGTGANVLTF.